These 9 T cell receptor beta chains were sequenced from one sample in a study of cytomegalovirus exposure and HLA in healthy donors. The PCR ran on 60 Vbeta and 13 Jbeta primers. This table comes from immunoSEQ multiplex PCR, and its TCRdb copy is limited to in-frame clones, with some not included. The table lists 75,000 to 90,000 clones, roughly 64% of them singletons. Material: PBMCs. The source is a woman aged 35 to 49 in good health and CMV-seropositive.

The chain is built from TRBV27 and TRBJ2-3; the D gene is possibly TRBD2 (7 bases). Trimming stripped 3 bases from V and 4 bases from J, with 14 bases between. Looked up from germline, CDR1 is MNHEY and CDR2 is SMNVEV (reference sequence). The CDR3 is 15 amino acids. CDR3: CASSFRPGGPDTQYF. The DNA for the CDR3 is TGTGCCAGCAGTTTCCGGCCGGGGGGCCCAGATACGCAGTATTTT.

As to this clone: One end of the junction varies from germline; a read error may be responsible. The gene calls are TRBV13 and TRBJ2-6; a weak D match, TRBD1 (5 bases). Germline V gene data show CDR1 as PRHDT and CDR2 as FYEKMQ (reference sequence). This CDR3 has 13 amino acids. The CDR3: CASSLTRANALTF. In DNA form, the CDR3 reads TGTGCCAGCAGCTTAACCAGGGCCAACGCCCTGACTTTC.

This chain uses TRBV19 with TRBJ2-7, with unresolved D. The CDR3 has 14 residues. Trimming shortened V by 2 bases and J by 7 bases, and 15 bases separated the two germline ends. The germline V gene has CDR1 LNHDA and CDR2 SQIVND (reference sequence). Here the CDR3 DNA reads TGTGCCAGTAGTATACTCGGGTCAACTCTTGAGCAGTACTTC. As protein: CASSILGSTLEQYF.

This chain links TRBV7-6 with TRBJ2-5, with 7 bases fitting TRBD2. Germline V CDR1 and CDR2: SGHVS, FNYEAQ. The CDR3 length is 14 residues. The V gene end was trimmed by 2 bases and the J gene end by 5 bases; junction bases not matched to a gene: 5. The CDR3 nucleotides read TGTGCCAGCAGCTTAATGGCGGGAGAGGAGACCCAGTACTTC. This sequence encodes CASSLMAGEETQYF. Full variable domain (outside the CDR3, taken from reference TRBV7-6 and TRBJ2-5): GAGVSQSPRYKVTKRGQDVALRCDPISGHVSLYWYRQALGQGPEFLTYFNYEAQQDKSGLPNDRFSAERPEGSISTLTIQRTEQRDSAMYRCASSLMAGEETQYFGPGTRLLVL.

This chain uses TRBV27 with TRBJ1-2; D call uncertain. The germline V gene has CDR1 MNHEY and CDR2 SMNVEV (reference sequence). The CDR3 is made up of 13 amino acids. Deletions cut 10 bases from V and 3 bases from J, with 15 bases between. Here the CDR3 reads CATQASPHYGYTF. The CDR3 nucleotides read TGTGCCACCCAGGCGAGTCCCCACTATGGCTACACCTTC.

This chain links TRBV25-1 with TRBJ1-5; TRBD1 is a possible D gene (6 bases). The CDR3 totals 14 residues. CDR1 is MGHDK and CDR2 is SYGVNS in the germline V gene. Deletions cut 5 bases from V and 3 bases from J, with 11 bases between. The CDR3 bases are TGTGCCAGCAGTAGTGCAGGGGTCAATCAGCCCCAGCATTTT. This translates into CASSSAGVNQPQHF.

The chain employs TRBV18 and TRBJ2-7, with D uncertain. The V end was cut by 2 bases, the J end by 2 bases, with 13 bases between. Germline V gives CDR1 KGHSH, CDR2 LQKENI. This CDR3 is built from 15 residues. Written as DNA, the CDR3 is TGTGCCAGCTCACCATACGCTACGATAACCTACGAGCAGTACTTC. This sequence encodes CASSPYATITYEQYF.

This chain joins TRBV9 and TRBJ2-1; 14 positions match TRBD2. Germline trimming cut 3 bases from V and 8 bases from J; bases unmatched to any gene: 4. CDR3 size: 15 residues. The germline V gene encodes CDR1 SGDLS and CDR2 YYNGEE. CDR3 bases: TGTGCCAGCAGCGAGGGGACTAGCGGGAGTGATGAGCAGTTCTTC. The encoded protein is CASSEGTSGSDEQFF.

The CDR3 loop reads CASSLSGNGANVLTF. The CDR3 coding sequence is TGTGCCAGCAGTTTATCAGGGAACGGGGCCAACGTCCTGACTTTC. The rearrangement joins TRBV28 to TRBJ2-6, with a possible D match to TRBD1 (5 bases). The length of the CDR3 is 15 residues. Germline V gene sequence: CDR1 MDHEN, CDR2 SYDVKM. V lost 1 base and J 4 bases, leaving 8 bases between the germline ends.